The 19 T cell receptor beta chains below were found in one sample sequenced in a study of neurological immune-mediated disorders. Specified time point: longitudinal time-point 1 (baseline). TCRdb independently ran MiXCR on the 5' RACE reads; one entry per CDR3 protein. The table shows some 77,000 distinct CDR3 sequences, with approximately 15% occurring only once. Sequencing was carried out using PBMCs. The source is a female donor with HTLV-1-associated myelopathy (HAM/TSP).

This clonotype was recorded many times. The chain joins TRBV10-3 to TRBJ1-1; perhaps TRBD1 as D (6 bases). Trimming took off 2 bases at V and 1 base at J, with 17 bases between the two ends. The CDR3 covers 17 residues. CDR1 is ENHRY and CDR2 is SYGVKD in the germline V gene. The CDR3 sequence is CAISEGADGDTNTEAFF. The CDR3 DNA is TGTGCCATCAGTGAGGGGGCGGACGGGGACACGAACACTGAAGCTTTCTTT.

Ten or more counts support this clonotype. The genes are TRBV7-2 and TRBJ2-2, with D uncertain. In germline, CDR1 is SGHTA, CDR2 FQGNSA. The V end lost 5 bases, the J end lost 3 bases, and 10 bases lay between the germline ends. The CDR3 is 14 amino acids. The CDR3 nucleotides are TGTGCCAGCAGCCCCGGGCTCTACACCGGGGAGCTGTTTTTT. It codes for CASSPGLYTGELFF.

This clonotype appeared many times. V gene TRBV20-1 combines with J gene TRBJ2-1; D is possibly TRBD1 or TRBD2 (5 bases each). The CDR3 spans 13 residues. V shed 8 bases and J shed 3 bases, with 14 bases lying between them. Per the germline V gene, CDR1 is DFQATT and CDR2 is SNEGSKA (reference sequence). The CDR3 DNA is TGCAGTACCCTCGGGGCCAACTACAATGAGCAGTTCTTC. It is translated as CSTLGANYNEQFF.

This clonotype was recorded many times. This chain links TRBV20-1 with TRBJ2-1, with 7 bases that match TRBD2. Germline CDR1 and CDR2: DFQATT and SNEGSKA (reference sequence). J was trimmed by 9 bases and V by 3 bases; bases with no gene match: 5. The CDR3 is 12 residues long. The CDR3 DNA sequence: TGCAGTGCTAGCCGCGTAGCGGGTGAGCAGTTCTTC. Protein product: CSASRVAGEQFF.

In regard to this clonotype: A much larger clone is a single base away; this may be a read error. This chain connects TRBV5-1 to TRBJ2-1; D may be TRBD1 (6 bases). The CDR3 spans 14 residues. CDR1 and CDR2 from the germline V gene are SGHRS and YFSETQ. Trimming cost V 2 bases and J 4 bases, with 10 bases left between them. CDR3 amino acids: CASSFDGQYNEQFF. CDR3 coding DNA: TGCGCCAGCAGCTTTGATGGACAGTACAATGAGCAGTTCTTC.

This clonotype was seen at least ten times. V and J are TRBV2 and TRBJ2-1; D is unresolved. The germline gives CDR1 SNHLY, CDR2 FYNNEI. There are 14 residues in the CDR3. V was clipped by 3 bases and J by 0 bases, with 6 bases between them. The CDR3 DNA sequence: TGTGCCAGCAGTGACGACGGCTCCTACAATGAGCAGTTCTTC. Translated, it gives CASSDDGSYNEQFF.

This clonotype was found many times. The V and J genes are TRBV20-1 and TRBJ1-1; TRBD1 might be the D (6 bases). The V gene lost 3 bases and the J gene lost 0 bases, with 11 bases spanning the gap. Germline CDR1 and CDR2: DFQATT and SNEGSKA (reference sequence). The CDR3 consists of 14 residues. The CDR3 is CSARETGMNTEAFF. The CDR3 DNA sequence: TGCAGTGCTAGGGAGACAGGTATGAACACTGAAGCTTTCTTT.

In its sample, this clonotype was seen many times. The rearrangement links TRBV27 to TRBJ2-3, with 7 positions matching TRBD2. Trimming at V came to 5 bases and at J to 5 bases, leaving 13 bases not matched to a gene. Germline assignment: CDR1 MNHEY and CDR2 SMNVEV (reference sequence). This CDR3 comprises 16 residues. The CDR3 DNA follows: TGTGCCAGCAGTCCCCAACAAGCGGGGAGGGGAGATACGCAGTATTTT. Its translation: CASSPQQAGRGDTQYF.

This clonotype came up many times. This chain links TRBV4-1 with TRBJ1-1; unclear D gene. With 4 bases removed from V and 0 bases from J, the gap between germline ends came to 6 bases. CDR1 MGHRA and CDR2 YSYEKL come from the germline V gene. The CDR3 consists of 13 residues. CDR3 in amino acids: CASSPPVNTEAFF. The CDR3 DNA sequence: TGCGCCAGCAGCCCCCCAGTGAACACTGAAGCTTTCTTT.

This clonotype was found once. This may arise from a read error, as a much more abundant clone is one base away. V gene TRBV5-1 combines with J gene TRBJ2-3, with 9 bases matching TRBD1. The CDR3 is made up of 15 amino acids. V lost 4 bases and J lost 4; bases outside the gene matches: 7. The germline V gene encodes CDR1 SGHRS and CDR2 YFSETQ. The CDR3: CASSTQGARADTQYF. The CDR3 region has the DNA TGCGCCAGCAGCACACAGGGGGCTAGAGCAGATACGCAGTATTTT. Supplemented by reference TRBV5-1 and TRBJ2-3, the full variable domain reads KAGVTQTPRYLIKTRGQQVTLSCSPISGHRSVSWYQQTPGQGLQFLFEYFSETQRNKGNFPGRFSGRQFSNSRSEMNVSTLELGDSALYLCASSTQGARADTQYFGPGTRLTVL.

This clonotype occurred many times. The CDR3 here is CSARDWQFNYEQYF. The CDR3 bases are TGCAGTGCTAGAGATTGGCAGTTTAACTACGAGCAGTACTTC. The chain couples TRBV20-1 to TRBJ2-7; D is ambiguous. The CDR3 has 14 residues. CDR1 DFQATT and CDR2 SNEGSKA come from the germline V gene (reference sequence). Trimming removed 0 bases at V and 3 bases at J, with 12 bases between.

The chain combines TRBV5-1 with TRBJ2-1; TRBD2 might be the D (6 bases). CDR1 is SGHRS and CDR2 is YFSETQ in the germline V gene. The CDR3 has 11 residues. Trimming shortened V by 5 bases and J by 8 bases, and 8 bases separated the two germline ends. The CDR3 DNA follows: TGCGCCAGCAGAAAGCGGGATGAGCAGTTCTTC. Translating it yields CASRKRDEQFF.

This clonotype was counted many times. The chain joins TRBV5-1 to TRBJ2-1; TRBD1 aligns across 10 bases. V lost 5 bases and J lost 7; bases outside the gene matches: 3. Germline loops: CDR1 SGHRS, CDR2 YFSETQ. The CDR3 sequence is 13 residues long. CDR3 sequence: CASRWGQGNEQFF. The CDR3 nucleotides read TGCGCCAGCAGGTGGGGACAGGGGAATGAGCAGTTCTTC.

The table lists this clonotype with a few counts. This may arise from a read error, as a much more abundant clone is one base away. The V and J genes are TRBV2 and TRBJ2-2; 12 bases line up with TRBD1. CDR1 is SNHLY and CDR2 is FYNNEI in the germline V gene. The CDR3 extends over 13 amino acids. CDR3 protein: CASRGQGAGEPFF. Written as DNA, the CDR3 is TGTGCCAGCAGGGGACAGGGGGCCGGGGAGCCGTTTTTT.

As concerns this clonotype: At one boundary the junction diverges from the germline segment, which might be a read error. The chain carries TRBV5-8 and TRBJ2-5; D may be TRBD1 or TRBD2 (6 bases each). This CDR3 is built from 14 residues. Germline lookup yields CDR1 SGHTS and CDR2 YDEGEE. The CDR3 nucleotides read TGTGCCAGCATCTTGGACCAAGGGGGGGAGACCCAGTACTTC. This codes for CASILDQGGETQYF.

Many counts were recorded for this clonotype. The chain employs TRBV2 and TRBJ1-5, with D possibly TRBD1 on 6 matching bases. Germline V CDR1 and CDR2: SNHLY, FYNNEI. Trimming took off 5 bases at V and 6 bases at J, with 14 bases between the two ends. The CDR3 has 14 amino acids. As DNA, the CDR3 is TGTGCCAGCAGTCTACGGACAGAGGGTCAGCCCCAGCATTTT. This codes for CASSLRTEGQPQHF.

This clonotype was picked up many times. The chain combines TRBV5-1 with TRBJ2-7; TRBD1 matches at 9 bases. This CDR3 comprises 14 residues. Trimming cost V 3 bases and J 2 bases; bases outside gene matches: 3. Germline lookup yields CDR1 SGHRS and CDR2 YFSETQ. In DNA, the CDR3 is TGCGCCAGCAGCTCGGGACAGGGCCCCTACGAGCAGTACTTC. Amino acid sequence: CASSSGQGPYEQYF.

This clonotype was detected many times. The chain recombines TRBV7-9 with TRBJ2-1, with TRBD1 as a possible D gene (5 bases). Germline CDR1 is SEHNR and CDR2 is FQNEAQ (reference sequence). V dropped 0 bases and J dropped 5 bases, with 8 bases sitting between them. The CDR3 is made up of 14 amino acids. The CDR3 DNA is TGTGCCAGCAGCTTAGCAGGGGTCCACAATGAGCAGTTCTTC. Its translation: CASSLAGVHNEQFF.

This clonotype showed up many times. The chain couples TRBV21-1 to TRBJ2-2; TRBD2, as called in the table, went unchecked against the DNA. TRBV21-1 corresponds to a pseudogene. This CDR3 is built from 19 residues. CDR3 sequence reads: CASSKGDLRQAGEFGELFF. The CDR3 DNA reads as TGTGCCAGCAGCAAAGGGGATCTTCGCCAAGCGGGGGAATTCGGGGAGCTGTTTTTT.